This T cell receptor (beta chain) was observed in a study of cytomegalovirus exposure and HLA in healthy donors. Study summary: The roughly 130 validation repertoires used the same platform as the roughly 700 first-cohort repertoires (as reported by a later analysis). Study findings and constraints: TCR clusters originating in the first cohort tended to co-occur in the 120 validation repertoires, according to a later analysis. Per published reports, the classifier diagnosed cytomegalovirus status with high specificity and sensitivity.

In regard to this clone: The antigen remains undetermined. At one end the junction does not follow the germline gene, possibly because of a read error.

The method was immunoSEQ multiplex PCR; TCRdb's version includes in-frame clones alone and lacks a portion of them. The sample includes more than 55,000 clones, about 96% of them seen just once. Germline-derived CDR1 and CDR2 are MGHRA and YSYEKL. The CDR3 runs to 13 residues. The chain is built from TRBV4-1 and TRBJ2-4; the match to TRBD1 covers 7 bases. The TCR sequence derives from a man aged 18 to 30 in good health and CMV-seronegative. The source material was PBMCs. This CDR3 reads CASSQEDSGQQEF. CDR3 coding DNA: TGCGCCAGCAGCCAAGAAGATTCGGGACAGCAGGAATTC.